These T cell receptor beta chains were read from a single sample in a study of immune cell composition in non-small cell lung cancer. Data came from immunoSEQ multiplex PCR; TCRdb stores just in-frame clones and leaves some out. The sample lists approximately 5,800 clones, approximately 78% occurring once. Sequenced sample: lung tumor tissue. Every receptor here comes from a human donor with non-small cell lung cancer. Each CDR3 is given with its conserved first and last residue. D genes are given only for firm matches. Size is stated for part of the rows, as once, few or many counts, or as a class when the clone is expanded.

V	D	J	size	CDR3	DNA
TRBV29-1	TRBD2	TRBJ2-7	.	CSVGGGAGAYEQYF	TGCAGCGTTGGGGGCGGGGCGGGAGCCTACGAGCAGTACTTC
TRBV11-2	TRBD1	TRBJ2-7	once	CASSQQGAYEQYF	TGTGCCAGCAGCCAACAGGGGGCATACGAGCAGTACTTC
TRBV6-5	.	TRBJ1-1	.	CASSYAVSTEAFF	TGTGCCAGCAGTTACGCAGTATCTACTGAAGCTTTCTTT
TRBV29-1	.	TRBJ1-1	few	CSVEDPRVSEAFF	TGCAGCGTTGAAGACCCCCGTGTTTCTGAAGCTTTCTTT
TRBV5-1	.	TRBJ2-3	.	CASSLGATAITDTQYF	TGCGCCAGCAGCTTGGGAGCGACAGCTATTACAGATACGCAGTATTTT
TRBV5-1	TRBD1	TRBJ2-2	.	CASRLLGTGVTGELFF	TGCGCCAGCAGACTTCTCGGGACAGGGGTCACCGGGGAGCTGTTTTTT
TRBV4-1	TRBD1	TRBJ1-2	.	CASSLQGNYGYTF	TGCGCCAGCAGTTTACAGGGGAACTATGGCTACACCTTC
TRBV5-1	.	TRBJ2-1	.	CASSEGGSWMNEQFF	TGCGCCAGCTCCGAGGGCGGGTCCTGGATGAATGAGCAGTTCTTC
TRBV6-1	TRBD1	TRBJ2-3	.	CASRGQGIPDTQYF	TGTGCCAGCAGGGGACAGGGAATCCCAGATACGCAGTATTTT
TRBV4-3	.	TRBJ2-3	.	CASSPRLTHTDTQYF	TGCGCCAGCAGCCCACGTCTCACACACACAGATACGCAGTATTTT
TRBV4-3	.	TRBJ1-5	.	CASSQELGSSNQPQHF	TGCGCCAGCAGCCAAGAGTTGGGCAGTAGCAATCAGCCCCAGCATTTT
TRBV14	.	TRBJ2-2	.	CASSLQVTGELFF	TGTGCCAGCAGCCTACAGGTCACCGGGGAGCTGTTTTTT
TRBV2	TRBD2	TRBJ2-3	.	CASRGGLAGDPTDTQYF	TGTGCCAGCAGGGGGGGACTAGCGGGGGACCCCACAGATACGCAGTATTTT
TRBV27	.	TRBJ2-2	.	CASTPRFGGAITGELFF	TGTGCCAGCACCCCCCGGTTTGGGGGGGCTATCACCGGGGAGCTGTTTTTT
TRBV9	TRBD2	TRBJ2-1	.	CASSPSRTSIGGEQFF	TGTGCCAGCAGCCCCTCCCGGACTAGCATCGGGGGTGAGCAGTTCTTC
TRBV7-6	TRBD2	TRBJ2-2	.	CASSFDSGGGELFF	TGTGCCAGCAGCTTTGACAGCGGGGGCGGGGAGCTGTTTTTT